This T cell receptor (beta chain) emerged from a study of T cells in Graves' hyperthyroidism and ophthalmopathy (dated by TCRdb to between 2018 and 2021). About the full investigation: To identify distinguishing TCR V-J signatures, a discovery cohort of 100 or so patients was used, comprising roughly 45 with Graves' ophthalmopathy and 57 with stable Graves' hyperthyroidism. Whether ophthalmopathy could be predicted prospectively was tested in an independent validation cohort made up of roughly 19 hyperthyroidism patients plus 17 patients who later progressed to ophthalmopathy. The 100 discovery patients were randomly divided into training and test sets at a 7:3 ratio. In more than five Graves' hyperthyroidism patients, the study also compared T-cell repertoires from thyroid tissue with T-cell repertoires from blood. After blood sampling, hyperthyroidism patients were treated with methimazole at a starting dose of 30 mg daily, and ophthalmopathy patients were treated with high-dose intravenous methylprednisolone. The paper describes TCR Vbeta CDR3 sequencing of more than 120 peripheral blood samples, made up of approximately 40 ophthalmopathy patients, 70 to 75 hyperthyroidism patients and some 17 progressor patients. Results and caveats for the whole study, not just this receptor: In validation, the model predicted progression to ophthalmopathy a median of around 6.5 months before onset, with about 70% sensitivity and almost 75% specificity. No statistical method was used to fix the sample size in advance, and group allocation was not hidden from the investigators. Ophthalmopathy was separated from stable hyperthyroidism by a 13 V-J signature model, with approximately 85% sensitivity and 81% to 82% specificity obtained in cross-validation and 80%/75% obtained in testing. Most expanded thyroid clonotypes (frequency above 0.001) were also found in blood, which suggests that blood repertoires may mirror thyroid immune responses.

The TCR beta CDR3 regions were amplified from RNA transcripts. A first-round RT-PCR of the TCR CDR3 used the HTBI primer set with the Qiagen OneStep RT-PCR kit. A second multiplex PCR round built the libraries, followed by size selection and purification. Libraries were sequenced paired-end with 100 bp reads on an Illumina HiSeq2000. Turning to the authors' computational methods: SOAPnuke was used to process the raw data, throwing out any read that contained adapters or uncalled bases, had a mean Phred below 15, or lacked an exact constant-primer or identifier match. COPE v1.2.5 was used to merge high-quality paired reads, and clonotypes were defined as unique nucleotide sequences. MiTCR v1.1 was used to align the clonotypes against IMGT TRBV, TRBD and TRBJ reference segments. Only V-J combinations with frequency above 0.0001, covering roughly 99% of repertoires, were analysed. The TCS score was defined as the ratio of F50 (clonal expansion) to E x V (chaos), calculated using BLOSUM62-based TCRdist between CDR3 peptides within each V-J. Welch's t-statistics and random forest reduced around 520 V-J features to 10 to 15, which were used in a naive Bayes classifier (R e1071). The Morisita-Horn index was used to measure how similar the thyroid and blood repertoires were. The public sequencing data were trimmed at Q25 with fastp and processed into clonotypes with MiXCR by TCRdb, which kept only in-frame beta chains. A single entry per CDR3 protein holds the most common genes and DNA from its merged rows. For this entry, the V and J calls and clone size follow TCRdb and not the study's own pipeline. Recorded for this sample are roughly 500,000 distinct CDR3 sequences; around 45% of them occurred a single time. The top ten constitute 19% of the sample.

Exclusion was applied to patients with uncontrolled infections, other autoimmune diseases, pregnancy or lactation. Diagnoses were based on clinical symptoms, serum thyroxine and TRAb, thyroid ultrasound and orbital computed tomography. Total RNA was extracted using Trizol reagent, and RNA quality was assessed on an Agilent 2100 Bioanalyzer. There are many counts of this clonotype. The target of this receptor is not known. No base qualities exist here, and no much larger clone lies one base off it. The V and J ends are trimmed by 6 bases and 0 bases, leaving 5 bases between them. The CDR3 goes from the cysteine to the phenylalanine over 13 residues. Of the read, only the CDR3 DNA is kept; its 39 bases are in frame from base 1. The germline V gene (reference sequence) gives CDR1 as SEHNR and CDR2 as FQNEAQ.

The sequence came from an adult woman with Graves' disease, either hyperthyroidism or ophthalmopathy (not recorded which). Material: peripheral blood or thyroid tissue (not recorded which). The V and J segments used are TRBV7-9 and TRBJ2-2; the D gene assignment is ambiguous. The CDR3 corresponds to CASSRANTGELFF. The DNA is as follows: TGTGCCAGCAGTAGGGCGAACACCGGGGAGCTGTTTTTT.